This TCR beta chain is from a study of blood T cell repertoires in COVID-19. The CDR3 loop spans 17 amino acids. The data were produced by immunoSEQ multiplex PCR, yet TCRdb's version contains in-frame clones alone and is incomplete. The repertoire holds 46,000 or so clones, with about 88% as singletons. This sequence was found in a man between 65 and 85 years old with active COVID-19. The sequenced sample consisted of peripheral blood. The chain is built from TRBV21-1 and TRBJ2-7; the D segment call TRBD1 is taken from the table without a DNA check. TRBV21-1 is a listed pseudogene. Written as DNA, the CDR3 is TGTGCCAGCAGTGGAATTGGGGTCCGGGACAGGAAAAGCGAGCAGTACTTC. Its protein product is CASSGIGVRDRKSEQYF.